In this sample, the clone carrying this T cell receptor beta chain turned up a few times. Its matching antigen is unknown. The CDR3 runs 15 residues. V gave up 3 bases and J gave up 1 base, with 12 bases separating them. From germline, CDR1 is SGDLS and CDR2 YYNGEE. TCRdb redid the calling of the 5' RACE reads with MiXCR, one entry per CDR3 protein. The table has just under 600,000 distinct CDR3 sequences, roughly 12% seen once. This sample was included in a study of T cells after yellow fever vaccination. Regarding the study as a whole: Researchers noted that a small share of clonotypes showed up in both CD4 and CD8 compartments. Any FACS-sorted repertoire could hold abundant clonotypes that contaminate it from the bulk population. Subsequent booster samples again held most clones from primary vaccination (96% CD4, 85% to 90% CD8).

This specimen consisted of PBMCs, obtained on the day of the yellow fever booster vaccination. The sequence came from a man aged 25 to 45 who received the YFV17D yellow fever vaccine. The rearrangement joins TRBV9 to TRBJ2-3, with no clear D. This CDR3 is CASSAASTGTDTQYF. The DNA of the CDR3 is TGTGCCAGCAGCGCGGCCAGTACGGGCACAGATACGCAGTATTTT.